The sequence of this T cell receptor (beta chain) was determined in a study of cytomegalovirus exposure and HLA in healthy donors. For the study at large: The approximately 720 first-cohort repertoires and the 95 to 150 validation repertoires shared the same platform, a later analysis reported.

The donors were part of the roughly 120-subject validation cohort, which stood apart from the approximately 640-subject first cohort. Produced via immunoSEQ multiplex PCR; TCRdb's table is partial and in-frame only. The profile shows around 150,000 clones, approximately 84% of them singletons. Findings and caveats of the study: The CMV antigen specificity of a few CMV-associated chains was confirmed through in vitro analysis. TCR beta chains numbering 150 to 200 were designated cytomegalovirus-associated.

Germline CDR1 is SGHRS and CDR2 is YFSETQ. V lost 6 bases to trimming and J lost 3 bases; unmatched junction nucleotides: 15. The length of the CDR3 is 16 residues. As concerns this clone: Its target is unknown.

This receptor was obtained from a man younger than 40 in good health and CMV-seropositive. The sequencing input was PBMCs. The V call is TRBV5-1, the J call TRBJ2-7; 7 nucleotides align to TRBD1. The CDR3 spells CASKISVGGGYYEQYF. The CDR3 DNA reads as TGCGCCAGCAAGATTAGTGTAGGGGGCGGATACTACGAGCAGTACTTC.